This TCR beta chain appears in the sequencing data of a study of Tregs in tolerant kidney transplant recipients. Findings and limits, study-wide: Biological reproducibility was not directly addressed in this study.

A remark on this clone: The antigen is undetermined.

Unstimulated Tregs (CD4+CD25+CD127-) and CD4+CD25- non-Tregs were sorted from PBMCs. Sequenced by immunoSEQ multiplex PCR; TCRdb stores in-frame clones only, minus some. Of 240,000 or so clones listed, 80% to 85% are singletons. CDR1 and CDR2 from the germline V gene are SEHNR and FQNEAQ (reference sequence). Trimming at V came to 4 bases and at J to 5 bases, leaving 9 bases not matched to a gene. The CDR3 is made up of 15 amino acids. The V and J genes are TRBV7-9 and TRBJ2-3, with 7 positions matching TRBD1. This receptor was identified in a human donor in good health. Sequencing was done on a sample of CD4+ T cells from blood. The CDR3 DNA follows: TGTGCCAGCAGCTCCAATAAGGGGGCGGTAGATACGCAGTATTTT. It is translated as CASSSNKGAVDTQYF. Filled out from reference TRBV7-9 and TRBJ2-3, the complete variable domain reads DTGVSQNPRHKITKRGQNVTFRCDPISEHNRLYWYRQTLGQGPEFLTYFQNEAQLEKSRLLSDRFSAERPKGSFSTLEIQRTEQGDSAMYLCASSSNKGAVDTQYFGPGTRLTVL.